The clone carrying this TCR beta chain was recorded a few times. Within the sample, other DNA sequences also encode this same CDR3. The CDR3 is made up of 14 amino acids. J gave up 5 bases and V 0 bases, and 3 bases lay outside the gene matches. CDR1 is SGHRS and CDR2 is YFSETQ in the germline V gene. The source of the sample is a study of blood T cell repertoires in COVID-19. Overall study context: COVID-19 samples from acute and convalescent phases originated in the United States, Italy and Spain. PBMCs, B-cell-depleted T cells, or T cells were the source of the cDNA or gDNA that made up the material.

Authors' methods: Nucleated cell counts were estimated from reference gene primer amplification. The data were produced by immunoSEQ multiplex PCR, yet TCRdb's version contains in-frame clones alone and is incomplete. Clonal size and the V and J genes are those of that table, whereas D and trimming came from the DNA. This sample yields 150,000 to 200,000 clones, of which approximately 80% are seen a single time; more than 5.5% belongs to the top ten. The sequencing input was peripheral blood. The rearrangement joins TRBV5-1 to TRBJ2-7; 9 nucleotides align to TRBD2. The TCR was taken from a human donor in a cohort sampled during active COVID-19. Here the CDR3 DNA reads TGCGCCAGCAGCTTGGAAGCGGGGGGACACGAGCAGTACTTC. Protein product: CASSLEAGGHEQYF. Supplemented by reference TRBV5-1 and TRBJ2-7, the full variable domain reads KAGVTQTPRYLIKTRGQQVTLSCSPISGHRSVSWYQQTPGQGLQFLFEYFSETQRNKGNFPGRFSGRQFSNSRSEMNVSTLELGDSALYLCASSLEAGGHEQYFGPGTRLTVT.